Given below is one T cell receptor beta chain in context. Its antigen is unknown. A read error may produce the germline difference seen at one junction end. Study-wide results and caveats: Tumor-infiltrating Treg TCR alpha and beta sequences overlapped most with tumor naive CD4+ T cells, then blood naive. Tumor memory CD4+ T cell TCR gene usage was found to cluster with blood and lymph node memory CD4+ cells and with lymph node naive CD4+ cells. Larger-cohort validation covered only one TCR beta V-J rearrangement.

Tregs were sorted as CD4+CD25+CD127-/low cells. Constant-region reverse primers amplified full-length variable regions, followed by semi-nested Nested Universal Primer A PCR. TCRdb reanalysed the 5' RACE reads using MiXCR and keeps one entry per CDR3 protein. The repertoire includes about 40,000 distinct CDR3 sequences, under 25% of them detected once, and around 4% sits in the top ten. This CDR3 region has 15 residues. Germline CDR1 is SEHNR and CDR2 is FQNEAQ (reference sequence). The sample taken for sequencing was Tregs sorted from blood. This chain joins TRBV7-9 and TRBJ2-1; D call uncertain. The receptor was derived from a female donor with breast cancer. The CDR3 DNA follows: TGTGCCGGCAGCTCCCCGGCGAGCTCCTACAATGAGCAGTTCTTC. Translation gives CAGSSPASSYNEQFF.